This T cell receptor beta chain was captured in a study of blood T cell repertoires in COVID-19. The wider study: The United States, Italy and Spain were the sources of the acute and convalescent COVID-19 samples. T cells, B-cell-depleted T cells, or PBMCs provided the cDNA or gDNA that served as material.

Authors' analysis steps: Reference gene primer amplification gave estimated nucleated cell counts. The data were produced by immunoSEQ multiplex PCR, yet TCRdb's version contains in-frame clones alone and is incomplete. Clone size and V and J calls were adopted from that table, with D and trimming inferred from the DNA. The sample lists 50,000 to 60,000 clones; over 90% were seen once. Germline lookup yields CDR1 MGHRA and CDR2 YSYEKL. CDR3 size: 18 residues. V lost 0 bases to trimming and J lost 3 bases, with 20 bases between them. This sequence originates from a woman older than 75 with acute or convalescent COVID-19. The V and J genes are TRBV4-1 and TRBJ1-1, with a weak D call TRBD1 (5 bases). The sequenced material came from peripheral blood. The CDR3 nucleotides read TGCGCCAGCAGCCAAGATGGGCGGAAGGGAGGGGTGTACACTGAAGCTTTCTTT. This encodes CASSQDGRKGGVYTEAFF.